The 28 T cell receptor beta chains listed next were all sequenced from one sample in a study of shared clonotypes between healthy human individuals (dated by TCRdb to the early 2020s). The method was the immunoSEQ multiplex PCR assay. The table comes from immuneACCESS by way of TCRdb, which keeps in-frame sequences with V and J called. Part of the clones is missing from these tables; in studies checked, under half for an unresolved V gene and the rest for unknown reasons. The table for this sample lists 300,000 to 400,000 clones; 73% of them were counted only once. The leading ten clones occupy more than 9% of the sample. Sequenced sample: memory CD4+ T cells sorted from blood. The cell subset or site label of this sample denotes: CD45RA-negative fraction. These receptors were collected from a man aged 25-45 years in good health.

The chain uses TRBV5-5 and TRBJ1-4; D unclear. V was trimmed by 2 bases and J by 4 bases, leaving 12 bases between them. Germline V CDR1 and CDR2: SGHKS, YYEKEE (reference sequence). The length of the CDR3 is 15 residues. CDR3 nucleotides: TGTGCCAGCAGCTTCCTCCCGGGCCTTAATGAAAAACTGTTTTTT. Amino acid sequence: CASSFLPGLNEKLFF.

This clone was found once. This rearrangement joins TRBV5-1 to TRBJ2-7; D call uncertain. There are 18 residues in the CDR3. Germline-derived CDR1 and CDR2 are SGHRS and YFSETQ. Trimming took 1 base from V and 0 from J, leaving 20 bases between them. The CDR3 is CASSLRSRTATLSYEQYF. In nucleotides, the CDR3 is TGCGCCAGCAGCTTGAGGTCTAGGACGGCAACACTCTCCTACGAGCAGTACTTC.

The J gene is TRBJ1-5, the V gene TRBV19; perhaps TRBD1 as D (6 bases). The germline CDR1 and CDR2 sequences are LNHDA and SQIVND (reference sequence). The ends were cut back, 9 bases at V and 5 bases at J, with 20 bases in the middle. There are 15 residues in the CDR3. The CDR3 protein is CASAPEQGGHQPQHF. The CDR3 nucleotides are TGTGCCAGCGCGCCGGAACAGGGAGGGCATCAGCCCCAGCATTTT.

Concerning this clone: The junction does not match germline at one end; this may be a read error. Other DNA variants within this sample encode the same CDR3. The chain uses TRBV7-9 and TRBJ2-1; D possibly corresponds to TRBD1 (5 bases). Germline assignment: CDR1 SEHNR and CDR2 FQNEAQ (reference sequence). The CDR3 is 16 amino acids. The CDR3 DNA sequence: TGCGCCAGCAGCTTGAACTTGCCAGGGCCCTACAATGAGCAGTTCTTC. Encoded protein: CASSLNLPGPYNEQFF.

The chain carries TRBV23-1 and TRBJ2-3; TRBD1 matches at 7 bases. TRBV23-1 is an open reading frame, and its role is uncertain. The V gene end was trimmed by 9 bases and the J gene end by 2 bases; junction bases not matched to a gene: 5. The CDR3 is 13 amino acids. DNA for the CDR3: TGCGCCAGAATACAGGGGCACACAGATACGCAGTATTTT. This translates into CARIQGHTDTQYF.

V usage is TRBV11-2 and J usage is TRBJ1-2; TRBD1 agrees at 9 bases. Trimming at V came to 5 bases and at J to 8 bases, leaving 6 bases not matched to a gene. CDR3 length: 13 residues. In germline, CDR1 is SGHAT, CDR2 FQNNGV. CDR3 region: CASSLTGGDGYTF. The CDR3, as DNA: TGTGCCAGCAGCCTCACAGGGGGCGACGGCTACACCTTC.

The CDR3 sequence is CASSQSSAGVRTEQYF. The CDR3 region has the DNA TGCGCCAGCAGCCAATCCTCAGCGGGAGTCCGTACCGAGCAGTACTTC. V usage is TRBV4-1 and J usage is TRBJ2-7, with 8 bases identical to TRBD2. Unmatched junction bases numbered 12, after V lost 2 bases and J lost 6 bases. Germline CDR1 MGHRA, CDR2 YSYEKL. The CDR3 runs to 16 residues.

The chain carries TRBV5-1 and TRBJ2-3; 7 positions agree with TRBD1. The ends lost 2 bases at V and 0 bases at J; junction bases unmatched: 6. CDR3 length: 16 amino acids. Germline loops: CDR1 SGHRS, CDR2 YFSETQ. CDR3 sequence: CASSFPQGKSTDTQYF. CDR3 DNA: TGCGCCAGCAGCTTCCCACAGGGGAAAAGCACAGATACGCAGTATTTT.

The chain recombines TRBV5-1 with TRBJ2-1; tentative D call: TRBD2 (6 bases). The CDR3 is 15 residues long. Germline V CDR1 and CDR2: SGHRS, YFSETQ. The ends were cut back, 7 bases at V and 4 bases at J, with 18 bases in the middle. The CDR3 nucleotides are TGCGCCAGCGGGGTCGAGCGGGCCCCGTACAATGAGCAGTTCTTC. Amino acid sequence: CASGVERAPYNEQFF.

The genes are TRBV29-1 and TRBJ1-2, with a tentative D call TRBD1 (6 bases). The CDR3 has 12 amino acids. V lost 7 bases, J lost 5 bases, and 14 bases lay in between. In germline, CDR1 is SQVTM, CDR2 ANQGSEA. The CDR3 loop reads CSAQGQGYGYTF. CDR3 sequence (DNA): TGCAGCGCCCAAGGGCAGGGGTATGGCTACACCTTC.

With respect to this clone: At one of its ends the junction is not consistent with the germline gene, which may arise from a read error. This chain links TRBV7-7 with TRBJ2-5; D is perhaps TRBD2 (6 bases). This CDR3 has 15 residues. The V gene's germline CDR1 is SSHAT and CDR2 FNYEAQ (reference sequence). CDR3 sequence reads: CASSLGAGPQETQYF. DNA for the CDR3: TGTGCTAGCAGCTTAGGTGCGGGGCCCCAAGAGACCCAGTACTTC. The full variable domain, completed using reference TRBV7-7 and TRBJ2-5, is GAGVSQSPRYKVTKRGQDVTLRCDPISSHATLYWYQQALGQGPEFLTYFNYEAQPDKSGLPSDRFSAERPEGSISTLTIQRTEQRDSAMYRCASSLGAGPQETQYFGPGTRLLVL.

This rearrangement joins TRBV5-1 to TRBJ2-5; D is perhaps TRBD1 or TRBD2 (5 bases each). This CDR3 is built from 13 residues. CDR1 SGHRS and CDR2 YFSETQ come from the germline V gene. V lost 7 bases and J 2 bases, leaving 12 bases between the germline ends. The CDR3 coding sequence is TGCGCCAGCGCCCCTGGGGGACAAGAGACCCAGTACTTC. Amino acid sequence: CASAPGGQETQYF.

V and J are TRBV28 and TRBJ2-7; D possibly uses TRBD1 or TRBD2 (7 bases each). V dropped 4 bases and J dropped 0 bases, with 13 bases sitting between them. Germline values: CDR1 MDHEN, CDR2 SYDVKM. The CDR3 loop spans 15 amino acids. Here the CDR3 reads CASSSDREGSYEQYF. The DNA of the CDR3 is TGTGCCAGCAGTTCAGACAGGGAGGGCTCCTACGAGCAGTACTTC.

The V call is TRBV5-4, the J call TRBJ1-2; D is unresolved. This CDR3 comprises 12 residues. Per the germline V gene, CDR1 is SGHNT and CDR2 is YYREEE (reference sequence). Trimming shortened V by 2 bases and J by 8 bases, and 10 bases separated the two germline ends. The CDR3: CASSLGRRGYTF. In nucleotides, the CDR3 is TGTGCCAGCAGCTTAGGGAGGAGAGGCTACACCTTC.

The rearrangement joins TRBV11-1 to TRBJ2-2; unclear D gene. The CDR3 has 13 residues. Germline V CDR1 and CDR2: SGHAT, FQDESV (reference sequence). V lost 4 bases and J 6 bases, leaving 9 bases between the germline ends. This CDR3 reads CASSSYFSGELFF. In DNA, the CDR3 is TGTGCCAGCAGCTCCTACTTCTCCGGGGAGCTGTTTTTT.

The chain combines TRBV7-9 with TRBJ2-7; 8 bases align to TRBD2. In germline, CDR1 is SEHNR, CDR2 FQNEAQ (reference sequence). This CDR3 is built from 15 residues. The V segment lost 1 base and the J segment 2 bases; nucleotides outside the gene matches: 4. The CDR3 bases are TGTGCCAGCAGCTTAGGTAGCGGGGAAACCTACGAGCAGTACTTC. This gives the protein CASSLGSGETYEQYF.

In its sample, this clone was seen a few times. The chain carries TRBV27 and TRBJ2-1, with D possibly TRBD2 on 5 matching bases. Trimming stripped 6 bases from V and 7 bases from J, with 19 bases between. This CDR3 spans 15 amino acids. The germline CDR1 and CDR2 sequences are MNHEY and SMNVEV (reference sequence). The CDR3 region is CASRSVGAGKNEQFF. CDR3 DNA: TGTGCCAGCAGATCGGTGGGCGCCGGGAAAAATGAGCAGTTCTTC.

V usage is TRBV11-3 and J usage is TRBJ2-3, with 7 bases matching TRBD1. From germline, CDR1 is SGHNT and CDR2 YENEEA. This CDR3 comprises 16 residues. V lost 1 base to trimming and J lost 3 bases; unmatched junction nucleotides: 7. The CDR3 sequence is CASSLGQGRHTDTQYF. The CDR3 nucleotides are TGTGCCAGCAGCTTAGGACAGGGCCGACATACAGATACGCAGTATTTT.

This chain uses TRBV7-6 with TRBJ2-5; no reliable D call. The V end lost 5 bases, the J end lost 5 bases, and 18 bases lay between the germline ends. CDR1 is SGHVS and CDR2 is FNYEAQ in the germline V gene. CDR3 size: 15 residues. This chain's CDR3 is CASSAAGSSGETQYF. DNA of the CDR3: TGTGCCAGCAGCGCCGCAGGAAGTTCTGGGGAGACCCAGTACTTC.

The chain links TRBV5-5 to TRBJ2-3, with 10 bases fitting TRBD2. With 4 bases clipped from V and 0 bases from J, the junction kept 5 bases outside the gene matches. The CDR3 has 16 residues. CDR1 and CDR2 (germline): SGHKS, YYEKEE (reference sequence). CDR3 in amino acids: CASSILAGTSTDTQYF. In nucleotides, the CDR3 is TGTGCCAGCAGCATACTAGCGGGAACTAGCACAGATACGCAGTATTTT.

The chain uses TRBV7-2 and TRBJ2-1, with D tentatively TRBD1 (5 bases). V was pared by 4 bases and J by 6 bases, with 22 bases between. This CDR3 has 17 amino acids. Germline CDR1 is SGHTA and CDR2 is FQGNSA. Here the CDR3 reads CASSSPGRVLRGNEQFF. The CDR3 DNA reads as TGTGCCAGCAGCTCCCCGGGTAGGGTGCTAAGGGGCAATGAGCAGTTCTTC.

J is TRBJ1-5 and V is TRBV2, with TRBD1 matching 7 bases. The CDR3 consists of 14 residues. Unmatched junction bases numbered 12, after V lost 8 bases and J lost 8 bases. Germline V lookup: CDR1 SNHLY, CDR2 FYNNEI. In DNA form, the CDR3 reads TGTGCCAGCCAGGATAACAGGGGATTTGAGCCCCAGCATTTT. Protein: CASQDNRGFEPQHF.

V gene TRBV2 combines with J gene TRBJ2-7; TRBD1 matches at 8 bases. This CDR3 spans 12 amino acids. CDR1 and CDR2 (germline): SNHLY, FYNNEI. Trimming removed 8 bases from V and 6 bases from J; junction bases left unmatched: 6. CDR3 nucleotide sequence: TGTGCCAGCGTTCGACAGGGGAGCGAGCAGTACTTC. Its protein product is CASVRQGSEQYF.

This clone was picked up one time. This chain links TRBV10-3 with TRBJ1-2; D is undetermined. CDR1 ENHRY and CDR2 SYGVKD come from the germline V gene. CDR3 length: 11 residues. V was clipped by 4 bases and J by 7 bases, with 7 bases between them. CDR3 region: CAISGEGGYTF. DNA of the CDR3: TGTGCCATCAGTGGGGAAGGTGGCTACACCTTC.

This rearrangement joins TRBV6-1 to TRBJ1-1; 8 positions match TRBD1. This CDR3 region has 14 residues. Germline CDR1 is MNHNS and CDR2 is SASEGT. The trim removed 7 bases at V and 0 bases at J, leaving 4 bases unmatched. The CDR3 protein is CASTDRGLNTEAFF. The CDR3 bases are TGTGCCAGCACTGACAGGGGATTGAACACTGAAGCTTTCTTT.

Only one count was recorded for this clone. CDR3 protein: CASSLEAKVSYEQYF. CDR3 nucleotides: TGTGCCAGCAGCTTAGAGGCTAAGGTATCCTACGAGCAGTACTTC. The chain combines TRBV7-2 with TRBJ2-7; no clear D gene. The CDR3 runs to 15 residues. Germline V gene sequence: CDR1 SGHTA, CDR2 FQGNSA. Between the trimmed V and J ends, which lost 1 base and 1 base, there was a span of 11 bases.

V usage is TRBV5-1 and J usage is TRBJ2-5; no clear D gene. The CDR3 spans 15 residues. Trimming took off 0 bases at V and 1 base at J, with 10 bases between the two ends. Germline lookup yields CDR1 SGHRS and CDR2 YFSETQ. In DNA form, the CDR3 reads TGCGCCAGCAGCTTGGCCTTTACCTTCCAAGAGACCCAGTACTTC. It codes for CASSLAFTFQETQYF.

This clone was seen more than once but under ten times. CDR3 residues: CASSIAGWTRVYNEQFF. The CDR3 coding sequence is TGTGCCAGTAGTATAGCGGGATGGACTAGGGTGTACAATGAGCAGTTCTTC. The V and J genes are TRBV19 and TRBJ2-1; 7 nucleotides match TRBD2. Germline CDR1 is LNHDA and CDR2 is SQIVND (reference sequence). The V and J ends lost 1 base and 4 bases, in that order; junction bases with no gene match: 10. CDR3 length: 17 residues.